This TCR beta chain is from a study of cytomegalovirus exposure and HLA in healthy donors. The study, taken as a whole, reports: The authors reported that TCR beta sequences could predict HLA-A and HLA-B alleles. These predictions were accurate for most subjects in the first cohort. Researchers reported in a later analysis that a missense DCLRE1C variant was tied to TCR beta V- and J-gene trimming. CMV antigen specificity was confirmed in vitro for a few CMV-associated chains.

Remarks on this clone: Its antigen is unknown.

The primer mix had 60 Vbeta and 13 Jbeta primers. As processed by the authors: Around 11 million shared chains were among 80 million or so unique TCR beta chains counted in a later analysis. Using immunoSEQ multiplex PCR, the repertoire was profiled, and TCRdb retains in-frame clones only, with some absent. That table is the source of V, J and clone size, and D and trimming were worked out from the DNA. The data hold about 180,000 clones, with 77% observed a single time. The TCR originated in a woman between 25 and 40 years old in good health and CMV-seropositive. Source material: PBMCs.

CDR3 loop: CASRMTPSGNTEAFF. The DNA of the CDR3 is TGTGCCAGCAGAATGACACCAAGTGGGAACACTGAAGCTTTCTTT. The genes are TRBV7-3 and TRBJ1-1; D ambiguous. The CDR3 has 15 residues. V dropped 6 bases and J dropped 1 base, with 15 bases sitting between them. Germline CDR1 reads SGHTA; CDR2 reads FQGTGA.